This T cell receptor beta chain was observed in a study of PD-1 blockade in classical Hodgkin lymphoma. Broader study findings: It was CD4+ TCR diversity, not CD8+, that rose significantly by C4D1. In newly diagnosed patients, baseline TCR diversity was reportedly below that of healthy donors.

Germline values: CDR1 SGHNT, CDR2 YYREEE (reference sequence). Trimming shortened V by 0 bases and J by 2 bases, and 12 bases separated the two germline ends. The CDR3 runs to 16 residues. Each of the patients experienced relapse following autologous stem cell transplantation, and their brentuximab vedotin exposure differed. Data came from immunoSEQ multiplex PCR; TCRdb stores just in-frame clones and leaves some out. The top ten hold 15% to 20% of the sample, which has about 110,000 clones, nearly 90% seen once. Remarks on this clone: Antigen specificity is unknown.

The chain carries TRBV5-4 and TRBJ2-1; D not certain. Sequencing used peripheral blood mononuclear cells (PBMCs), obtained before the second cycle of nivolumab. The clonotype comes from a human donor with classical Hodgkin lymphoma. The CDR3 sequence is CASSLDSANPYNEQFF. CDR3 DNA sequence: TGTGCCAGCAGCTTGGACTCGGCAAACCCCTACAATGAGCAGTTCTTC.